This passage covers 8 T cell receptor beta chains from one sample sequenced in a study of PD-1 and CTLA-4 blockade in melanoma. Repertoires were generated with immunoSEQ multiplex PCR, while TCRdb's copy carries only in-frame clones and drops some. The sample shows 7,200 or so clones, under 90% of them seen only once. Source: CD8+ T cells from peripheral blood, taken before anti-PD-1 treatment. The receptors come from a human donor with melanoma.

V is TRBV24-1 and J is TRBJ1-3; D uncertain. Germline loops: CDR1 KGHDR, CDR2 SFDVKD. The length of the CDR3 is 12 residues. DNA of the CDR3: TGTGGGCCCCGCAGCTCTGGAAACACCATATATTTT. This gives the protein CGPRSSGNTIYF.

V and J are TRBV9 and TRBJ2-1; 7 bases are a match to TRBD2. The CDR3 sequence is 15 residues long. Germline V gene lookup returns CDR1 SGDLS and CDR2 YYNGEE. V trimming: 4 bases; J trimming: 6 bases; junction bases outside the gene matches: 10. The CDR3 sequence is CASSYLGGSVNEQFF. The CDR3 DNA sequence: TGTGCCAGCAGCTATCTGGGCGGGAGCGTCAATGAGCAGTTCTTC.

This sequence joins TRBV27 and TRBJ2-3; TRBD2 agrees at 9 bases. Germline V gene lookup returns CDR1 MNHEY and CDR2 SMNVEV (reference sequence). CDR3 length: 15 residues. Trimming at V came to 5 bases and at J to 4 bases, leaving 7 bases not matched to a gene. The CDR3 region has the DNA TGTGCCAGCAGTCGTAGACTAGCGGTAGCAGATACGCAGTATTTT. As protein: CASSRRLAVADTQYF.

The chain links TRBV30 to TRBJ2-7; 7 bases are a match to TRBD2. Germline V gene data show CDR1 as GTSNPN and CDR2 as SVGIG (reference sequence). Trimming at V came to 1 base and at J to 0 bases, leaving 6 bases not matched to a gene. The CDR3 spans 15 residues. The CDR3 reads CAWSEVAGSSYEQYF. The CDR3 DNA follows: TGTGCCTGGAGTGAGGTAGCGGGTTCCTCCTACGAGCAGTACTTC.

This clone was picked up a small number of times. The chain carries TRBV5-8 and TRBJ2-1; 10 bases agree with TRBD2. The germline V gene has CDR1 SGHTS and CDR2 YDEGEE. The CDR3 loop spans 15 amino acids. Trimming cost V 0 bases and J 9 bases; bases outside gene matches: 6. CDR3 region: CASSLVVAGGGEQFF. CDR3 sequence (DNA): TGTGCCAGCAGCTTGGTGGTAGCGGGAGGTGGTGAGCAGTTCTTC.

This clone was detected only once. The rearrangement uses TRBV20-1 and TRBJ2-7; D is unresolved. V was shortened by 1 base and J by 4 bases, with 5 bases between the two germline ends. CDR3 size: 11 residues. Per germline, CDR1 DFQATT and CDR2 SNEGSKA (reference sequence). The CDR3 DNA reads TGCAGTGCTAGAGTAGGTTACGAGCAGTACTTC. Translated, it gives CSARVGYEQYF.

This chain links TRBV11-3 with TRBJ2-1; TRBD2 agrees at 7 bases. The CDR3 totals 19 residues. V lost 0 bases and J lost 2; bases outside the gene matches: 13. Germline CDR1 reads SGHNT; CDR2 reads YENEEA. CDR3 region: CASSLDLLAGEAAYNEQFF. The CDR3, as DNA: TGTGCCAGCAGCTTAGATCTGCTTGCGGGAGAGGCGGCCTACAATGAGCAGTTCTTC.

The chain employs TRBV11-3 and TRBJ2-7; 8 bases agree with TRBD2. The CDR3 runs to 15 residues. With V trimmed by 0 bases and J by 6 bases, 7 bases remained unmatched. Germline V CDR1 and CDR2: SGHNT, YENEEA. The CDR3 region has the DNA TGTGCCAGCAGCTTAGATCCCCGGGAGGGCACCGAGCAGTACTTC. Protein: CASSLDPREGTEQYF.